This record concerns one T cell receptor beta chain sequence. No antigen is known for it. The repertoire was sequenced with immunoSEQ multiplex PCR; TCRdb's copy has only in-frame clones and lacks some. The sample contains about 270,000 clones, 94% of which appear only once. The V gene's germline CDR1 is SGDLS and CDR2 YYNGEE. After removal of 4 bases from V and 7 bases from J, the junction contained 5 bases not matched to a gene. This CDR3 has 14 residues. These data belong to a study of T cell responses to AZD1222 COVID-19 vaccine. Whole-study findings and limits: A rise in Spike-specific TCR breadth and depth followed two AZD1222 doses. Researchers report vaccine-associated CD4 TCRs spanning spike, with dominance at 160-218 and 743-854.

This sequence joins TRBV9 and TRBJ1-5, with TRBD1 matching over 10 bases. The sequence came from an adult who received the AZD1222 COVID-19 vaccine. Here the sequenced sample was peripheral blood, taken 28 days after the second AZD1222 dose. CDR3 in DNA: TGTGCCAGCAGCTCCGGACAGGGGGGGCAGCCCCAGCATTTT. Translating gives CASSSGQGGQPQHF.